This is a list of T cell receptor beta chains from one sample in a study of blood T cell repertoires in COVID-19. TCRdb's table, derived via immunoSEQ multiplex PCR, lists solely in-frame clones and lacks some. Of roughly 380,000 clones in the sample, about 87% were seen once. Sequencing input: PBMCs or T cells enriched from blood (not recorded which). These receptor sequences come from a man aged 25-40 years who had recovered from COVID-19. Each CDR3 is given with its conserved first and last residue. Not all rows give a size; the values are once, few, many and, for expanded clones, a class.

size	V	CDR3
few	TRBV5-5	CASSLDLRSYNEQFF
NA	TRBV6-5	CASSSLQGAGTEAFF
NA	TRBV27	CASSLSGWDLGGTEAFF
NA	TRBV19	CASSPQGFNEQFF
few	TRBV30	CAWSALNSPLHF
NA	TRBV27	CASSLRDLGGYTF
NA	TRBV5-1	CASSPSYGTEAFF
NA	TRBV27	CASSWASGGFYNEQFF
NA	TRBV10-3	CAISDQITDTQYF
NA	TRBV7-8	CASSQRAGGDKETQYF
NA	TRBV3-1/TRBV3-2	CASSSPRQVNQPQHF
NA	TRBV30	CAWSGQGHGYTF
NA	TRBV11-2	CASSLVGGNTEAFF
NA	TRBV5-1	CASSFDTGVKHF
NA	TRBV28	CASSFRDIGYGYTF
NA	TRBV11-3	CASSCPWTRSSYNEQFF
NA	TRBV4-1	CASSQPDRENQPQHF
NA	TRBV7-9	CASSRFPSLNEKLFF
NA	TRBV19	CASSGGLGKALSYNEQFF
NA	TRBV27	CASSDSDRGYGYTF
NA	TRBV30	CAAHWLIAEAFF
NA	TRBV27	CASSLSGLAGQLKQYF
NA	TRBV7-8	CASSYPGLNQFTGELFF
NA	TRBV28	CASSPRVLFSVGMNTEAFF
NA	TRBV12-3/TRBV12-4	CASSPDNYEQYF
NA	TRBV12-3/TRBV12-4	CASALQGNEQFF
NA	TRBV19	CASSTRTGYYEQYF
NA	TRBV5-1	CASSFALRGNNSPLHF
few	TRBV19	CASSTVGGSNQPQHF
NA	TRBV29-1	CSAIRQINTEAFF
NA	TRBV18	CASSSATDEAFF
few	TRBV29-1	CSVENDSNYGYTF
once	TRBV30	CAWSGVMNTEAFF
NA	TRBV19	CATRTGADTQYF
NA	TRBV12-3/TRBV12-4	CASSPQGYYGYTF
NA	TRBV12-3/TRBV12-4	CASSWAGNQPQHF
NA	TRBV2	CASSARDTFSGNTIYF
NA	TRBV20-1	CSASPGVEQYF
NA	TRBV4-1	CASSQGAGASYEQYF
NA	TRBV10-3	CAISSGSSNQPQHF
NA	TRBV5-6	CASRTSRGSDTEAFF
NA	TRBV4-3	CASSSPTRDRGRGTEAFF
NA	TRBV5-4	CASSLTPGGGYGYTF